These T cell receptor beta chains were read from a single sample in a study of shared clonotypes between healthy human individuals. TCRdb keeps only in-frame clones here, not all; method: immunoSEQ multiplex PCR. This table has 600,000 to 750,000 clones, 72% appearing once. Source material: memory CD4+ T cells sorted from blood. These receptors originate from a woman under 40 in good health. Each CDR3 is given with its conserved first and last residue. The D gene is left open where the match is weak. The size of a clone is reported for some rows only, either as once, few or many, or as a class for expanded clones.

>16|TRBV5-6|TRBJ2-3|-|-
CASSLSAVGIQDTQYF
TGTGCCAGCAGCTTGTCCGCCGTTGGCATTCAGGATACGCAGTATTTT
>15|TRBV7-9|TRBJ1-1|many|-
CASSPLTKAAWEAFF
TGTGCCAGCAGCCCACTAACTAAGGCGGCATGGGAAGCTTTCTTT
>15|TRBV11-3|TRBJ2-7|-|TRBD2
CASSLLSGRDYEQYF
TGTGCCAGCAGCTTACTGAGCGGGAGAGACTACGAGCAGTACTTC
>13|TRBV2|TRBJ1-5|-|-
CASSKNSNQPQHF
TGTGCCAGCAGTAAGAATAGCAATCAGCCCCAGCATTTT
>14|TRBV19|TRBJ1-3|-|-
CASSSGGSGNTIYF
TGTGCCAGTAGTTCTGGGGGCTCTGGAAACACCATATATTTT
>15|TRBV19|TRBJ2-6|-|-
CASKKGSDGANVLTF
TGTGCCAGTAAGAAGGGGTCTGATGGGGCCAACGTCCTGACTTTC
>13|TRBV18|TRBJ2-3|-|-
CASSLGYTDTQYF
TGTGCCAGCTCACTGGGCTACACAGATACGCAGTATTTT
>13|TRBV10-2|TRBJ1-2|-|-
CASSESMGMGYTF
TGCGCCAGCAGTGAGTCGATGGGGATGGGCTACACCTTC
>14|TRBV28|TRBJ1-6|-|-
CAITGSSYNSPLHF
TGTGCCATAACCGGGAGCTCCTATAATTCACCCCTCCACTTT
>17|TRBV7-2|TRBJ2-2|many|-
CASSLAPQGGWTGELFF
TGTGCCAGCAGCTTAGCTCCTCAGGGGGGGTGGACCGGGGAGCTGTTTTTT
>15|TRBV11-2|TRBJ2-7|-|TRBD2
CASSPLSGRAHEQYF
TGTGCCAGCAGCCCCCTTAGCGGGAGGGCCCACGAGCAGTACTTC
>15|TRBV7-2|TRBJ2-7|-|-
CASSYGGDNSYEQYF
TGTGCCAGCAGCTACGGCGGAGACAATTCCTACGAGCAGTACTTC
>19|TRBV28|TRBJ2-7|once|TRBD1
CASSLPPWPKQGVGYEQYF
TGTGCCAGCAGTTTGCCACCCTGGCCAAAACAGGGGGTTGGCTACGAGCAGTACTTC
>14|TRBV7-9|TRBJ1-5|once|-
CASSQGGGNQPQHF
TGTGCCAGCAGCCAGGGAGGCGGTAATCAGCCCCAGCATTTT
>14|TRBV7-2|TRBJ2-1|many|-
CASSPISGNNEQFF
TGTGCCAGCAGCCCCATTAGCGGAAACAATGAGCAGTTCTTC
>16|TRBV19|TRBJ2-1|-|-
CASSSTGGNRYNEQFF
TGTGCCAGTAGTTCAACCGGCGGCAACCGGTACAATGAGCAGTTCTTC
>13|TRBV18|TRBJ1-5|-|-
CASSPGQNQPQHF
TGTGCCAGCTCTCCAGGACAGAATCAGCCCCAGCATTTT
>14|TRBV5-5|TRBJ2-7|-|TRBD1
CASSLHGTGGEQYF
TGTGCCAGCAGCCTTCACGGGACAGGGGGCGAGCAGTACTTC
>13|TRBV29-1|TRBJ1-4|few|-
CSVPGTGKEKLFF
TGCAGCGTTCCGGGTACAGGAAAGGAAAAACTGTTTTTT
>13|TRBV6-6|TRBJ2-1|-|-
CASSYDGDNEQFF
TGTGCCAGCAGTTACGACGGAGACAATGAGCAGTTCTTC
>18|TRBV14|TRBJ2-5|-|-
CATYKGPVPGQKQETQYF
TGTGCCACCTACAAGGGGCCCGTTCCGGGGCAGAAACAAGAGACCCAGTACTTC
>15|TRBV7-8|TRBJ1-3|-|-
CASSLTQGPGNTIYF
TGTGCCAGCAGCTTAACACAGGGTCCTGGAAACACCATATATTTT
>15|TRBV18|TRBJ2-2|-|TRBD2
CASSPLAGEAGELFF
TGTGCCAGCTCACCACTAGCGGGAGAAGCCGGGGAGCTGTTTTTT
>14|TRBV7-9|TRBJ2-7|-|TRBD1
CASSTGTASDEQYF
TGTGCCAGCAGCACCGGGACAGCCAGCGACGAGCAGTACTTC
>13|TRBV18|TRBJ1-2|few|-
CASSPEEDYGYTF
TGTGCCAGCTCACCCGAGGAAGACTATGGCTACACCTTC
>15|TRBV7-2|TRBJ2-1|-|TRBD1
CASSGGTGVHNEQFF
TGTGCCAGCAGCGGTGGGACAGGGGTCCACAATGAGCAGTTCTTC
>15|TRBV19|TRBJ1-2|-|-
CASSDRDKGYYGYTF
TGTGCCAGTAGTGACCGGGACAAGGGATACTATGGCTACACCTTC
>13|TRBV5-1|TRBJ2-1|-|-
CASIVSTYNEQFF
TGCGCCAGCATAGTTTCTACCTACAATGAGCAGTTCTTC
>14|TRBV4-1|TRBJ2-7|-|TRBD1
CASSPLGQKYEQYF
TGCGCCAGCAGCCCCCTGGGACAGAAATACGAGCAGTACTTC
>15|TRBV6-5|TRBJ2-4|-|-
CASRPEGGAKNIQYF
TGTGCCAGCAGACCCGAGGGGGGTGCCAAAAACATTCAGTACTTC
>15|TRBV10-3|TRBJ2-7|few|TRBD1
CAISTPGQGAYEQYF
TGTGCCATCAGTACCCCGGGACAGGGGGCCTACGAGCAGTACTTC